There are a few counts of the clone carrying this TCR beta chain. This record belongs to a study of identical twins. TCRdb analysed the 5' RACE reads with MiXCR anew, one entry per CDR3 protein. This table has some 460,000 distinct CDR3 sequences, 13% to 15% appearing once. V was clipped by 5 bases and J by 1 base; unmatched bases: 6. CDR1 is MGHDK, CDR2 SYGVNS, per germline. The CDR3 spans 15 residues. This sample was shared with a second study, whose subject was yellow fever vaccine responses in identical twins.

The source material was CD4+ T cells sorted from blood. This TCR came from a woman aged 18-29 years in good health. The V and J genes are TRBV25-1 and TRBJ1-1; 8 bases map to TRBD1. In DNA, the CDR3 is TGTGCCAGCAGTTCCTACAGGGGGGAGAACACTGAAGCTTTCTTT. Residues: CASSSYRGENTEAFF.